This T cell receptor (beta chain) originates from a study of T cell responses to AZD1222 COVID-19 vaccine (dated by TCRdb to the early 2020s). Concerning the study at large: A total of 233 trial participants underwent TCR sequencing, of whom about 200 had received two doses of AZD1222 and roughly 26 had received two doses of the MenACWY control vaccine. Enrollment into the trials was organized by age into subgroups of 18-55, 56-69 and 70-plus years, and those subgroups contained 148, 28 and 57 TCR-sequenced participants, respectively.

This specimen's time point label, interpreted: baseline before first vaccination. What this sample's treatment or condition label stands for: meningococcal conjugate vaccine given as trial control. Vaccinee samples were obtained from the UK trials COV001 and COV002, which included a single-blind randomized controlled phase 2/3 trial of AZD1222 (ChAdOx1 nCoV-19) in healthy adults. For TCRbeta chain sequencing, PBMC samples from trial participants were taken at day 0 and at day 28 after the second dose. A distance of 22 bases separates the germline ends of V and J, which lose 5 bases and 1 base respectively. The germline V gene gives CDR1 as SGDLS and CDR2 as YYNGEE. The CDR3 sequence holds 17 residues, the cysteine and phenylalanine included. The read is trimmed to its CDR3 DNA, 51 bases read in frame from base 1. Summary of the overall study and its limitations: The vaccine-associated CD4 TCRs covered the entire spike protein, and the dominant responses fell in regions 160-218 and 743-854. Reportedly, almost half of the unique spike-specific TCRs recognized epitopes lying outside the regions that are mutated in the B.1.351 and B.1.1.7 variants. After two AZD1222 doses, both the breadth and the depth of spike-specific TCRs were significantly higher than at day 0 and than in MenACWY recipients. Participants were mostly white British, with more females than males. The authors suggested clonal diversity may have been underestimated. The 56-69-year group was small, and its depth increase did not reach significance, likely because of low power. Conclusions about previously exposed vaccinees are limited, since just five or six AZD1222 recipients were seropositive for SARS-CoV-2 at baseline. Because no day 14 peak-response samples were available, the repertoires could be characterized only after the peak T cell response.

Concerning this clone itself: The antigen it recognizes is unknown. The input lacks base qualities; no much larger clone sits a single base away.

The CDR3 regions of human TCRbeta chains were analyzed by immunosequencing. Turning to the authors' computational methods: TCRs in the repertoires were compared against a reference library of SARS-CoV-2-specific TCRs that had been generated with the MIRA antigen-specificity platform. Breadth was defined as the fraction of unique TCRs that were SARS-CoV-2-associated, and depth was defined as the fraction of total T cells that were SARS-CoV-2-associated. Using the MIRA data, every spike-specific TCR was mapped to the spike region that the TCR reacted to and assigned to either a CD4 or a CD8 class. Log10-transformed breadth and depth values were compared by one-way ANOVA with Sidak's multiple comparisons tests. As stored in TCRdb, this immuneACCESS dataset retains in-frame rearrangements with V and J assigned. A fraction of the clones does not appear; measured against another copy, unresolved V genes explain less than half of the discrepancy, and the remainder lacks a known reason. Clone size and V and J calls were adopted from that table, with D and trimming inferred from the DNA. The sample data list some 72,000 clones, and about 90% of these were observed just once. The ten largest clones add up to 6% to 8.5% of the sample.

The chain was built from TRBV9 and TRBJ2-7; tentative D gene TRBD1, with 6 bases matching. The input for sequencing was peripheral blood, taken on day 0 of MenACWY control vaccination. The source of this sequence is an adult in good health. The CDR3: CASRDKLTGLGSYEQYF. The DNA reads as follows: TGTGCCAGCAGAGACAAACTTACAGGGCTAGGGTCCTACGAGCAGTACTTC.